One sample yielded the 31 T cell receptor beta chains listed below, sequenced in a study of shared clonotypes between healthy human individuals. Repertoires were generated with immunoSEQ multiplex PCR, while TCRdb's copy carries only in-frame clones and drops some. In the table there are about 2 million clones, roughly 94% of which are singletons. Material: naive CD4+ T cells sorted from blood. Subset in this sample: CD45RA+ positively selected. The receptors were sampled from a man between 18 and 29 years old in good health.

A note on this clone: At one end, the junction sequence differs from germline, possibly due to a read error. This chain uses TRBV7-7 with TRBJ2-1; 9 nucleotides align to TRBD1. The length of the CDR3 is 15 residues. Germline CDR1 SSHAT, CDR2 FNYEAQ (reference sequence). The CDR3 loop reads CASSAGTGWGNEQFF. The CDR3 DNA follows: TGTGCTAGCAGCGCTGGGACAGGGTGGGGCAATGAGCAGTTCTTC. The whole variable domain, filled in from reference TRBV7-7 and TRBJ2-1, reads GAGVSQSPRYKVTKRGQDVTLRCDPISSHATLYWYQQALGQGPEFLTYFNYEAQPDKSGLPSDRFSAERPEGSISTLTIQRTEQRDSAMYRCASSAGTGWGNEQFFGPGTRLTVL.

The chain carries TRBV6-1 and TRBJ2-2; TRBD2 matches 12 bases. Trimming removed 6 bases from V and 5 bases from J; junction bases left unmatched: 4. The CDR3 covers 15 residues. In germline, CDR1 is MNHNS, CDR2 SASEGT. The CDR3 loop is CASREGTSGTGELFF. In DNA, the CDR3 is TGTGCCAGCAGGGAGGGGACTAGCGGGACCGGGGAGCTGTTTTTT.

CDR3 protein: CAISAGTGGIYEQYF. The CDR3 DNA reads TGTGCCATCAGTGCAGGGACAGGGGGTATCTACGAGCAGTACTTC. The rearrangement joins TRBV10-3 to TRBJ2-7; TRBD1 matches at 11 bases. Germline CDR1 and CDR2: ENHRY and SYGVKD. V was pared by 4 bases and J by 3 bases, with 5 bases of the junction left unmatched. The CDR3 runs to 15 residues.

The chain couples TRBV11-2 to TRBJ2-7, with 8 bases fitting TRBD1. After removal of 8 bases from V and 5 bases from J, the junction contained 14 bases not matched to a gene. The germline V gene encodes CDR1 SGHAT and CDR2 FQNNGV. The CDR3 covers 15 residues. CDR3 nucleotides: TGTGCCAGCTGTAGACGGGACAGGACAGCCAACGAGCAGTACTTC. This encodes CASCRRDRTANEQYF. Full variable domain (rest looked up from reference TRBV11-2 and TRBJ2-7): EAGVAQSPRYKIIEKRQSVAFWCNPISGHATLYWYQQILGQGPKLLIQFQNNGVVDDSQLPKDRFSAERLKGVDSTLKIQPAKLEDSAVYLCASCRRDRTANEQYFGPGTRLTVT.

This clone has just one count. This rearrangement joins TRBV30 to TRBJ2-1, with D perhaps matching TRBD1 (6 bases). V lost 1 base to trimming and J lost 4 bases, with 17 bases between them. The CDR3 loop spans 16 amino acids. The germline CDR1 and CDR2 sequences are GTSNPN and SVGIG (reference sequence). DNA for the CDR3: TGTGCCTGGAGTGCAACCCGGACAGCCCGATACAATGAGCAGTTCTTC. It encodes CAWSATRTARYNEQFF.

This chain links TRBV6-6 with TRBJ1-4, with TRBD1 matching 8 bases. The V gene end was trimmed by 7 bases and the J gene end by 8 bases; junction bases not matched to a gene: 6. CDR3 length equals 13 residues. Germline assignment: CDR1 MNHNY and CDR2 SVGAGI (reference sequence). CDR3 in DNA: TGTGCCAGCAAAAAGGACAGGGTGGAAAAACTGTTTTTT. Translation: CASKKDRVEKLFF.

Concerning this clone itself: The same CDR3 arises from other DNA sequences in this sample as well. The V and J genes are TRBV7-2 and TRBJ2-2; D gene ambiguous. The CDR3 sequence is 14 residues long. CDR1 SGHTA and CDR2 FQGNSA come from the germline V gene. Deletions cut 0 bases from V and 4 bases from J, with 6 bases between. In DNA, the CDR3 is TGTGCCAGCAGCTTAGCGCGCGGCACCGGGGAGCTGTTTTTT. Translating it yields CASSLARGTGELFF.

The V call is TRBV28, the J call TRBJ1-4; D is undetermined. The length of the CDR3 is 14 residues. Looked up from germline, CDR1 is MDHEN and CDR2 is SYDVKM. The ends were cut back, 6 bases at V and 8 bases at J, with 16 bases in the middle. CDR3 protein: CASSLTPTQEKLFF. CDR3 DNA sequence: TGTGCCAGCAGCTTGACTCCCACCCAAGAAAAACTGTTTTTT.

The CDR3 is CASFRELNYGYTF. The CDR3 DNA follows: TGTGCCAGCTTTAGAGAGCTTAACTATGGCTACACCTTC. This chain joins TRBV28 and TRBJ1-2, with D unclear. The CDR3 loop spans 13 amino acids. Trimming left V 8 bases short and J 1 base short, with 11 bases between. Germline CDR1 and CDR2: MDHEN and SYDVKM.

This chain uses TRBV19 with TRBJ2-3, with D unresolved. Germline V gives CDR1 LNHDA, CDR2 SQIVND (reference sequence). The CDR3 covers 14 residues. V lost 7 bases, J lost 6 bases, and 17 bases lay in between. The CDR3 sequence is CASTLDPDGDTQYF. Written as DNA, the CDR3 is TGTGCCAGTACCTTGGACCCCGACGGGGATACGCAGTATTTT.

The V call is TRBV13, the J call TRBJ1-5; TRBD1 agrees at 7 bases. Germline CDR1 reads PRHDT; CDR2 reads FYEKMQ (reference sequence). V lost 5 bases to trimming and J lost 7 bases; unmatched junction nucleotides: 8. This CDR3 has 14 amino acids. The CDR3 nucleotides are TGTGCCAGCAGCATCCGACAGGGAGGGCAGCCCCAGCATTTT. It specifies CASSIRQGGQPQHF.

In its sample, this clone was seen a few times. The chain uses TRBV18 and TRBJ1-1; tentative D call: TRBD1 (5 bases). CDR3 size: 16 residues. V shed 1 base and J shed 0 bases, with 12 bases lying between them. Germline CDR1 reads KGHSH; CDR2 reads LQKENI. The CDR3 nucleotides read TGTGCCAGCTCACCACGACAGTCGTTCATGAACACTGAAGCTTTCTTT. Translated, it gives CASSPRQSFMNTEAFF.

The J gene is TRBJ1-2, the V gene TRBV6-1, with a weak D call TRBD1 (5 bases). Germline assignment: CDR1 MNHNS and CDR2 SASEGT. V was trimmed by 8 bases and J by 8 bases, leaving 24 bases between them. The CDR3 spans 15 residues. CDR3 sequence reads: CASLGFLLDTKGYTF. As DNA, the CDR3 is TGTGCCAGCCTCGGGTTTTTGTTGGACACCAAAGGCTACACCTTC.

In the case of this clone: A read error may be the cause here, since a much bigger clone is one base away. The same CDR3 arises from other DNA sequences in this sample as well. V usage is TRBV30 and J usage is TRBJ1-1, with D hard to call. The CDR3 is made up of 15 amino acids. Germline loops: CDR1 GTSNPN, CDR2 SVGIG (reference sequence). The V and J ends lost 0 bases and 0 bases respectively, with 11 bases between them. The CDR3 loop is CAWSVPGKMNTEAFF. The CDR3, as DNA: TGTGCCTGGAGTGTGCCAGGAAAAATGAACACTGAAGCTTTCTTT.

The genes are TRBV7-2 and TRBJ2-7; 12 bases agree with TRBD2. CDR1 is SGHTA, CDR2 FQGNSA, per germline. V was clipped by 5 bases and J by 7 bases; unmatched bases: 6. The CDR3 sequence is 14 residues long. CDR3 nucleotide sequence: TGTGCCAGCAGCCCGGGACTAGCGGGCAAAGAGCAGTACTTC. Translating it yields CASSPGLAGKEQYF.

This chain joins TRBV7-9 and TRBJ2-5, with TRBD2 matching 10 bases. The ends lost 4 bases at V and 2 bases at J; junction bases unmatched: 4. This CDR3 region has 15 residues. Germline CDR1 reads SEHNR; CDR2 reads FQNEAQ (reference sequence). The CDR3 DNA reads TGTGCCAGCAGCTCTAGCGGGGGAATGCAAGAGACCCAGTACTTC. It codes for CASSSSGGMQETQYF.

A note on this clone: The same CDR3 can be traced to other DNA sequences in this sample. V gene TRBV9 combines with J gene TRBJ1-5, with 7 bases fitting TRBD1. The CDR3 is made up of 15 amino acids. The V gene end was trimmed by 2 bases and the J gene end by 2 bases; junction bases not matched to a gene: 4. Germline V CDR1 and CDR2: SGDLS, YYNGEE. CDR3 protein: CASSVGTGGNQPQHF. The CDR3 DNA reads TGTGCCAGCAGCGTTGGTACAGGGGGCAATCAGCCCCAGCATTTT.

The gene calls are TRBV5-6 and TRBJ1-2, with D unresolved. Germline V gives CDR1 SGHDT, CDR2 YYEEEE. V was cut by 4 bases and J by 1 base, with 14 bases left in between. The CDR3 runs 15 residues. The CDR3 coding sequence is TGTGCCAGCAGCACCCTCAGGATGTTTAACTATGGCTACACCTTC. Its translation is CASSTLRMFNYGYTF.

The rearrangement links TRBV2 to TRBJ2-3; D may be TRBD1 or TRBD2 (6 bases each). CDR3 length: 18 amino acids. Germline V gene data show CDR1 as SNHLY and CDR2 as FYNNEI. Trimming shortened V by 2 bases and J by 4 bases, and 22 bases separated the two germline ends. The DNA for the CDR3 is TGTGCCAGCAGTGAACTTGTGTCCCGGGGGCTGTCCGCAGATACGCAGTATTTT. Protein sequence: CASSELVSRGLSADTQYF. The variable domain in full, completed from reference TRBV2 and TRBJ2-3, reads EPEVTQTPSHQVTQMGQEVILRCVPISNHLYFYWYRQILGQKVEFLVSFYNNEISEKSEIFDDQFSVERPDGSNFTLKIRSTKLEDSAMYFCASSELVSRGLSADTQYFGPGTRLTVL.

The DNA of the CDR3 is TGTGCCAGCAGCCAAGGGACTTGGGGCACTGAAGCTTTCTTT. It specifies CASSQGTWGTEAFF. The chain is built from TRBV14 and TRBJ1-1; D gene ambiguous. Trimming took 1 base from V and 4 from J, leaving 10 bases between them. This CDR3 region has 14 residues. Germline CDR1 and CDR2: SGHDN and FVKESK.

This clone was seen just once. The gene calls are TRBV11-2 and TRBJ2-7; D is unresolved. Trimming cost V 5 bases and J 4 bases, with 12 bases left between them. Per the germline V gene, CDR1 is SGHAT and CDR2 is FQNNGV. This CDR3 contains 13 residues. Here the CDR3 DNA reads TGTGCCAGCAGCCGGACGACCCAATACGAGCAGTACTTC. This gives the protein CASSRTTQYEQYF.

V gene TRBV6-1 combines with J gene TRBJ2-6; D is undetermined. V lost 6 bases, J lost 0 bases, and 9 bases lay in between. CDR1 is MNHNS and CDR2 is SASEGT in the germline V gene. The CDR3 covers 15 residues. Here the CDR3 DNA reads TGTGCCAGCAGCAGGTTTACCTCTGGGGCCAACGTCCTGACTTTC. Protein sequence: CASSRFTSGANVLTF.

The V and J genes are TRBV5-1 and TRBJ1-5, with 7 positions matching TRBD1. Germline values: CDR1 SGHRS, CDR2 YFSETQ. The CDR3 loop spans 15 amino acids. V was pared by 0 bases and J by 5 bases, with 5 bases of the junction left unmatched. The CDR3 DNA reads as TGCGCCAGCAGCTTGGTTCGGGACAGAGATCAGCCCCAGCATTTT. This gives the protein CASSLVRDRDQPQHF.

CDR3 residues: CSARVRDEQFF. The DNA for the CDR3 is TGCAGTGCTAGAGTTCGGGATGAGCAGTTCTTC. The V call is TRBV20-1, the J call TRBJ2-1, with D unresolved. Looked up from germline, CDR1 is DFQATT and CDR2 is SNEGSKA (reference sequence). V dropped 1 base and J dropped 8 bases, with 6 bases sitting between them. This CDR3 is 11 amino acids long.

This chain links TRBV28 with TRBJ2-7, with D uncertain. Trimming removed 2 bases at V and 4 bases at J, with 21 bases between. Germline-derived CDR1 and CDR2 are MDHEN and SYDVKM. The CDR3 runs 17 residues. This CDR3 is CASSLKLKGLLSYEQYF. The CDR3 region has the DNA TGTGCCAGCAGTTTAAAACTTAAGGGTCTCCTTTCGTACGAGCAGTACTTC.

The chain couples TRBV9 to TRBJ2-1; 7 positions match TRBD2. The CDR3 is 15 residues long. The junction had 4 bases not matched to a gene; V was cut back by 0 bases and J by 4 bases. Germline V CDR1 and CDR2: SGDLS, YYNGEE. Here the CDR3 reads CASSVGSGNYNEQFF. The CDR3 nucleotides read TGTGCCAGCAGCGTAGGGAGCGGGAATTACAATGAGCAGTTCTTC.

This chain connects TRBV7-9 to TRBJ1-2, with D possibly being TRBD1 (5 bases). Per germline, CDR1 SEHNR and CDR2 FQNEAQ (reference sequence). V was shortened by 5 bases and J by 3 bases, with 19 bases between the two germline ends. The CDR3 extends over 16 amino acids. CDR3 sequence (DNA): TGTGCCAGCAGCCTCCGGGGCAACTACCGGGACTATGGCTACACCTTC. It is translated as CASSLRGNYRDYGYTF.

The genes are TRBV27 and TRBJ1-6; D gene unclear. The CDR3 sequence is 14 residues long. CDR1 MNHEY and CDR2 SMNVEV come from the germline V gene (reference sequence). V dropped 6 bases and J dropped 7 bases, with 13 bases sitting between them. The CDR3 here is CASRSRPLNSPLHF. The CDR3 DNA reads TGTGCCAGCAGATCCCGGCCGCTCAATTCACCCCTCCACTTT.

This clone was observed a few times. The identical CDR3 is also encoded by other nucleotide sequences in the sample. The V call is TRBV6-6, the J call TRBJ1-1; unclear D gene. CDR3 length: 13 amino acids. Trimming removed 2 bases at V and 1 base at J, with 5 bases between. The germline gives CDR1 MNHNY, CDR2 SVGAGI (reference sequence). The CDR3 DNA reads TGTGCCAGCAGTTACGGCGGGAACACTGAAGCTTTCTTT. Amino acids: CASSYGGNTEAFF.

The J gene is TRBJ2-5, the V gene TRBV4-3; D might be TRBD1 (5 bases). V shed 0 bases and J shed 5 bases, with 10 bases lying between them. The CDR3 length is 14 residues. CDR1 and CDR2 from the germline V gene are LGHNA and YSLEER. The CDR3 DNA reads TGCGCCAGCAGCCAAGAGCACAGGCGTGAGACCCAGTACTTC. Protein sequence: CASSQEHRRETQYF.

This clone was detected once. The chain carries TRBV4-1 and TRBJ2-2; D remains ambiguous. The CDR3 has 15 residues. V lost 4 bases and J 0 bases, leaving 9 bases between the germline ends. Germline V lookup: CDR1 MGHRA, CDR2 YSYEKL. The CDR3 DNA reads TGCGCCAGCAGCCCCAGGACGGCGAACACCGGGGAGCTGTTTTTT. Translation: CASSPRTANTGELFF.